This T cell receptor (beta chain) emerged from a study of OX40 agonist ivuxolimab in advanced cancers. About the study as a whole: Ivuxolimab was a fully human IgG2 agonistic monoclonal antibody targeting the costimulatory receptor OX40 (CD134). Intravenous ivuxolimab was administered to patients every 2 weeks at six dose levels: 0.01, 0.1, 0.3, 1.5, 3 and 10 mg/kg. Of the roughly 50 dose-escalation patients, hepatocellular carcinoma was present in around 20, melanoma in around 15, renal cell carcinoma in 9 and head and neck cancer in 9. A male proportion of around 83% and a mean age of about 60 years, ranging from about 20 to 79, were recorded for the dose-escalation cohort. Prior anti-PD-1, anti-PD-L1 or anti-CTLA-4 therapy was permitted, and checkpoint inhibitors had been received by around 39% of dose-escalation patients. Partial responses occurred in three dose-escalation patients, of whom one had hepatocellular carcinoma and two had cutaneous melanoma. The point of sequencing TCRbeta in the periphery was to test whether ivuxolimab changed TCR sequence diversity and drove clonal T-cell expansion. The monotherapy dose-escalation portion (N ≈ 52 patients) of the phase I ivuxolimab trial is reported in the paper.

Genomic DNA was isolated from the sorted cells so that the TCRbeta CDR3 region could be sequenced. The immunoSEQ Assay was used for sequencing of TCRbeta CDR3 regions. Here the immuneACCESS table is served through TCRdb, limited to in-frame sequences with V and J called. Missing clones are a known gap in these copies; in checked studies unresolved V genes cover under half, and the rest lacks a known reason. The table for this sample lists 50,000 to 75,000 clones; approximately 90% of them were counted only once. The ten largest clones represent under 2.5% of the sample. The paper's findings and limits, for the study overall: Antigen specificity was not determined for the clonally expanded peripheral T cells. Low levels of normalized T-cell clonal expansion were also seen in some nonresponding patients. At doses of 0.1 to 3.0 mg/kg, clonal expansion of both CD4+ and CD8+ T cells in blood was seen between baseline and week 6. After ivuxolimab, more expanded clones were found on average in CD8+ T cells than in CD4+ T cells. In the 0.1-3.0 mg/kg groups, partial responders had among the lowest normalized peripheral clonal expansion, particularly in CD8+ T cells.

Patients with a history of autoimmune disease or receiving systemic immunosuppression were excluded from the trial. In every dose cohort, peripheral blood was drawn for TCR sequencing at baseline, cycle 4 day 1, and cycle 7 day 1. Samples were obtained from an open-label, multicenter, first-in-human phase I dose-escalation trial of ivuxolimab. Adults with locally advanced or metastatic head and neck squamous cell, hepatocellular, melanoma or renal cell carcinoma were enrolled in the trial. Before TCR sequencing, CD4+ T cells and CD8+ T cells were sorted from peripheral blood as separate populations. Notes on this clone: This clone's antigen is unknown. Base qualities are not at hand, and no much larger clone is one base apart.

V lost 5 bases and J lost 4 bases, and the count of bases not matched to a germline gene is 4. CDR3 length: 14 amino acids, cysteine to phenylalanine. The entry retains the CDR3 DNA only, 42 bases that are in frame from base 1. CDR1 and CDR2 (LNHDA, SQIVND) derive from the germline V gene (reference sequence). The sequence came from an adult with an advanced solid tumor such as melanoma, head and neck, liver or kidney cancer. The rearranged chain carries TRBV19 and TRBJ2-1; 8 bases in between match TRBD1. The input for sequencing was CD4+ or CD8+ T cells sorted from blood, taken in a trial of the OX40 agonist ivuxolimab. The DNA sequence reads TGTGCCAGTAGTGGACAGGGCCTGTACAATGAGCAGTTCTTC. Its product reads: CASSGQGLYNEQFF.